The present T cell receptor beta chain was sequenced within a study of vaccination and CD4 T cells after COVID-19. Between the trimmed V and J ends, which lost 5 bases and 4 bases, there was a span of 14 bases. Germline values: CDR1 DFQATT, CDR2 SNEGSKA (reference sequence). The CDR3 runs to 13 residues. An Oncomine TCR Beta short-read assay was used to sequence the DNA from cultured CD4+ T cells. One entry per CDR3 protein, called by TCRdb with MiXCR from the PCR reads. Of over 7,000 distinct CDR3 sequences detected, 45% to 60% appear once; the ten largest clones hold 6% to 8.5%. With respect to this clonotype: Its specificity is unknown.

Indicated treatment: approximately 9-day PBMC culture with coronavirus spike peptide pools or control peptides (ViraFEST assay). PBMC cultures, at two million cells per well, received approximately 9.1 IU/ml IL-2 and about 10 ug/ml peptide pools. Sample: CD4+ T cells from blood, cultured in vitro. This chain links TRBV20-1 with TRBJ2-5, with a tentative D call TRBD2 (8 bases). The source is a human donor who had recovered from COVID-19. CDR3: CSAEGAGGETQYF. In DNA form, the CDR3 reads TGCAGTGCTGAGGGGGCGGGGGGAGAGACCCAGTACTTC.